Shown below are 19 T cell receptor beta chains from a single sample sequenced in a study of blood T cell repertoires in COVID-19. Profiled with immunoSEQ multiplex PCR; TCRdb holds only in-frame clones, not every one. The table shows approximately 180,000 clones, with more than 80% occurring only once. The sample comprised PBMCs or T cells enriched from blood (not recorded which). These receptor sequences come from a man in his forties who had recovered from COVID-19.

The chain employs TRBV19 and TRBJ1-5, with TRBD1 matching 8 bases. Germline V lookup: CDR1 LNHDA, CDR2 SQIVND (reference sequence). The CDR3 runs to 15 residues. V lost 5 bases, J lost 4 bases, and 7 bases stayed unmatched. CDR3 sequence reads: CASSSDRAYNQPQHF. CDR3 sequence (DNA): TGTGCCAGTAGTTCGGACAGGGCCTATAATCAGCCCCAGCATTTT.

The chain carries TRBV6-5 and TRBJ1-2; D is undetermined. Trimming shortened V by 6 bases and J by 7 bases, and 15 bases separated the two germline ends. The CDR3 totals 13 residues. From germline, CDR1 is MNHEY and CDR2 SVGAGI. The CDR3 nucleotides read TGTGCCAGCAGGCTTGACGGGGTAGGTGGCTACACCTTC. Its protein product is CASRLDGVGGYTF.

The chain links TRBV10-2 to TRBJ1-5; D perhaps matches TRBD1 (6 bases). There are 15 residues in the CDR3. V lost 6 bases and J lost 0, with 12 bases in between. The V gene's germline CDR1 is WSHSY and CDR2 SAAADI. CDR3 sequence: CASSAGTTSNQPQHF. CDR3 nucleotides: TGCGCCAGCAGCGCTGGGACAACTAGCAATCAGCCCCAGCATTTT.

The V gene is TRBV3-1 (or the pseudogene TRBV3-2), the J gene TRBJ1-5; a weak D match, TRBD1 (5 bases). Trimming removed 0 bases from V and 9 bases from J, with 15 bases in between. The CDR3 length is 15 residues. Germline lookup yields CDR1 LGHDT and CDR2 YNNKEL (reference sequence). In nucleotides, the CDR3 is TGTGCCAGCAGCCAAGATTTTGGGGCGGTAGGGCCCCAGCATTTT. The encoded protein is CASSQDFGAVGPQHF.

V gene TRBV9 combines with J gene TRBJ2-2; D may be TRBD2 (6 bases). Germline loops: CDR1 SGDLS, CDR2 YYNGEE. CDR3 size: 13 residues. V was cut by 2 bases and J by 6 bases, with 8 bases left in between. The CDR3 sequence is CASSVRDSGELFF. CDR3 sequence (DNA): TGTGCCAGCAGCGTTAGGGACTCCGGGGAGCTGTTTTTT.

V usage is TRBV29-1 and J usage is TRBJ1-4; the match to TRBD1 covers 7 bases. V lost 7 bases, J lost 5 bases, and 7 bases stayed unmatched. The CDR3 covers 13 residues. Germline CDR1 reads SQVTM; CDR2 reads ANQGSEA. The CDR3 region has the DNA TGCAGCGCGCGGGACAGAATAAATGAAAAACTGTTTTTT. Translating it yields CSARDRINEKLFF.

This clone was picked up many times. The V call is TRBV6-6, the J call TRBJ1-1; the D gene is possibly TRBD1 (5 bases). CDR1 is MNHNY and CDR2 is SVGAGI in the germline V gene (reference sequence). V was trimmed by 5 bases and J by 1 base, leaving 8 bases between them. The CDR3 has 13 residues. CDR3 sequence reads: CASSTQGNTEAFF. The CDR3 DNA reads TGTGCCAGCAGTACTCAGGGGAACACTGAAGCTTTCTTT.

V gene TRBV30 combines with J gene TRBJ1-2; TRBD1 agrees at 7 bases. The CDR3 has 12 amino acids. V lost 7 bases to trimming and J lost 4 bases; unmatched junction nucleotides: 6. Germline V gene sequence: CDR1 GTSNPN, CDR2 SVGIG (reference sequence). The CDR3 region is CASPGGGYGYTF. The CDR3 bases are TGTGCCTCCCCAGGGGGAGGCTATGGCTACACCTTC.

This chain links TRBV19 with TRBJ1-6; 8 bases match TRBD1. CDR1 is LNHDA and CDR2 is SQIVND in the germline V gene (reference sequence). This CDR3 is built from 14 residues. Germline trimming cut 4 bases from V and 7 bases from J; bases unmatched to any gene: 3. The CDR3 loop is CASSTTGDNSPLHF. CDR3 DNA sequence: TGTGCCAGTAGTACGACAGGGGACAATTCACCCCTCCACTTT.

The V call is TRBV6-4, the J call TRBJ2-1; TRBD1 matches at 9 bases. The trim removed 5 bases at V and 3 bases at J, leaving 2 bases unmatched. The CDR3 is made up of 14 amino acids. Per germline, CDR1 MRHNA and CDR2 SNTAGT. In DNA form, the CDR3 reads TGTGCCAGCAGTAGACAGGGGGGCTACAATGAGCAGTTCTTC. Protein sequence: CASSRQGGYNEQFF.

The count of this clone is one. CDR3 sequence reads: CASSPDSDTQYF. The DNA for the CDR3 is TGTGCCAGCAGCCCGGACTCCGATACGCAGTATTTT. This chain connects TRBV9 to TRBJ2-3; the D gene is possibly TRBD2 (5 bases). The V gene lost 4 bases and the J gene lost 6 bases, with 9 bases spanning the gap. This CDR3 is built from 12 residues. Germline-derived CDR1 and CDR2 are SGDLS and YYNGEE.

The V and J genes are TRBV2 and TRBJ2-7, with D hard to call. V was cut by 4 bases and J by 4 bases, with 8 bases left in between. CDR3 length: 12 residues. Germline CDR1 SNHLY, CDR2 FYNNEI. CDR3 sequence (DNA): TGTGCCAGCAGTGTGGCCGTTTACGAGCAGTACTTC. Its protein is CASSVAVYEQYF.

This clone appeared a few times. The chain couples TRBV29-1 to TRBJ2-7; 12 positions agree with TRBD2. The CDR3 is 15 amino acids. Germline V gives CDR1 SQVTM, CDR2 ANQGSEA. The junction had 10 bases not matched to a gene; V was cut back by 4 bases and J by 6 bases. The CDR3 region has the DNA TGCAGCGTTGTAGGGACCGGGACTAGCGGGTTCGAGCAGTACTTC. It is translated as CSVVGTGTSGFEQYF.

The chain carries TRBV7-2 and TRBJ1-2; tentative D call: TRBD1 (6 bases). The CDR3 spans 15 residues. Looked up from germline, CDR1 is SGHTA and CDR2 is FQGNSA. V lost 1 base and J lost 7, with 16 bases in between. The CDR3 sequence: CASSLDPNRVVGYTF. As DNA, the CDR3 is TGTGCCAGCAGCTTAGATCCCAACAGGGTTGTTGGCTACACCTTC.

The genes are TRBV21-1 and TRBJ1-1. TRBV21-1 has pseudogene status. The CDR3 length is 17 residues. The CDR3: CASSKGRHGGGGTEAFF. The CDR3 DNA sequence: TGTGCCAGCAGCAAGGGGAGGCACGGGGGAGGGGGCACTGAAGCTTTCTTT.

This clone has only a few counts. V and J are TRBV30 and TRBJ1-4; tentative D call: TRBD1 (6 bases). The CDR3 extends over 13 amino acids. Trimming took off 2 bases at V and 8 bases at J, with 12 bases between the two ends. Per the germline V gene, CDR1 is GTSNPN and CDR2 is SVGIG (reference sequence). In nucleotides, the CDR3 is TGTGCCTGGAGTAAATGGGGGGGCGAAAAACTGTTTTTT. Its protein is CAWSKWGGEKLFF.

V gene TRBV3-1 (or the pseudogene TRBV3-2) combines with J gene TRBJ1-1; a possible D gene is TRBD1 (5 bases). The CDR3 extends over 13 amino acids. V was cut by 7 bases and J by 4 bases, with 13 bases left in between. Looked up from germline, CDR1 is LGHDT and CDR2 is YNNKEL (reference sequence). CDR3 in DNA: TGTGCCAGCACGCGGGGCTTTGGCACTGAAGCTTTCTTT. Its protein product is CASTRGFGTEAFF.

The chain is built from TRBV10-3 and TRBJ1-2; D is unclear. The CDR3 extends over 14 amino acids. Trimming stripped 2 bases from V and 3 bases from J, with 10 bases between. Germline lookup yields CDR1 ENHRY and CDR2 SYGVKD. Written as DNA, the CDR3 is TGTGCCATCAGTGAGGACGGGTGGGACTATGGCTACACCTTC. It yields the protein CAISEDGWDYGYTF.

The chain combines TRBV18 with TRBJ2-7; 7 bases map to TRBD1. V trimming: 5 bases; J trimming: 2 bases; junction bases outside the gene matches: 6. Germline V gene data show CDR1 as KGHSH and CDR2 as LQKENI. The CDR3 extends over 14 amino acids. CDR3 sequence reads: CASSTRQGPYEQYF. In nucleotides, the CDR3 is TGTGCCAGCTCAACCAGACAGGGACCCTACGAGCAGTACTTC.